This passage covers 20 T cell receptor beta chains from one sample sequenced in a study of T-cell memory formation after mild COVID-19. TCRdb re-called the 5' RACE reads through MiXCR, storing one row per CDR3 protein. Of fewer than 650,000 distinct CDR3 sequences in the sample, approximately 21% were seen once. Sequenced input: PBMCs or a T cell subset sorted from them (not recorded which). These TCRs come from an adult woman who had mild COVID-19 (a few samples of this study predate the infection). Cell type and time point are not known.

The chain joins TRBV7-2 to TRBJ1-2, with D possibly matching TRBD1 (5 bases). Germline V gene data show CDR1 as SGHTA and CDR2 as FQGNSA. V was clipped by 1 base and J by 4 bases, with 13 bases between them. CDR3 length: 15 amino acids. CDR3 in DNA: TGTGCCAGCAGCTTAGGGTTCTCCCAGGGCTATGGCTACACCTTC. Protein: CASSLGFSQGYGYTF.

The V and J genes are TRBV7-6 and TRBJ2-2, with 7 bases matching TRBD2. In germline, CDR1 is SGHVS, CDR2 FNYEAQ. The CDR3 has 17 residues. Unmatched junction bases numbered 4, after V lost 0 bases and J lost 0 bases. CDR3 amino acids: CASSLAASGTNTGELFF. CDR3 DNA: TGTGCCAGCAGCTTAGCGGCTAGCGGTACGAACACCGGGGAGCTGTTTTTT.

About this clonotype: A junction boundary mismatches the germline segment, possibly from a read error. This chain connects TRBV7-2 to TRBJ2-6, with 7 bases lining up with TRBD1. The CDR3 sequence is 13 residues long. Germline lookup yields CDR1 SGHTA and CDR2 FQGNSA. CDR3 amino acids: CAISPRQGAVLTF. Written as DNA, the CDR3 is TGTGCCATCAGCCCCCGACAGGGCGCCGTCCTGACTTTC.

This clonotype was counted only a few times. V gene TRBV28 combines with J gene TRBJ2-5; the match to TRBD1 covers 8 bases. Germline CDR1 reads MDHEN; CDR2 reads SYDVKM. V trimming: 5 bases; J trimming: 5 bases; junction bases outside the gene matches: 10. CDR3 length: 15 residues. Here the CDR3 reads CASSPRRGQWETQYF. In nucleotides, the CDR3 is TGTGCCAGCAGTCCCCGCAGGGGGCAGTGGGAGACCCAGTACTTC. The full variable domain, in which reference TRBV28 and TRBJ2-5 provide the parts outside the CDR3, is DVKVTQSSRYLVKRTGEKVFLECVQDMDHENMFWYRQDPGLGLRLIYFSYDVKMKEKGDIPEGYSVSREKKERFSLILESASTNQTSMYLCASSPRRGQWETQYFGPGTRLLVL.

This clonotype was seen a few times. This sequence joins TRBV4-3 and TRBJ1-5; D remains unclear. The germline V gene has CDR1 LGHNA and CDR2 YSLEER. Trimming took 0 bases from V and 4 from J, leaving 10 bases between them. The CDR3 is 15 amino acids. Here the CDR3 DNA reads TGCGCCAGCAGCCAAGATTCTAGTGGGAATCAGCCCCAGCATTTT. Its protein is CASSQDSSGNQPQHF.

This clonotype was picked up a small number of times. The chain is built from TRBV19 and TRBJ1-1, with D perhaps matching TRBD1 (6 bases). Germline V gene lookup returns CDR1 LNHDA and CDR2 SQIVND (reference sequence). The CDR3 is made up of 16 amino acids. Trimming cost V 7 bases and J 0 bases, with 18 bases left between them. Here the CDR3 reads CASNARTGKMNTEAFF. Written as DNA, the CDR3 is TGTGCCAGTAACGCGAGAACAGGGAAAATGAACACTGAAGCTTTCTTT.

In its sample, this clonotype was seen a few times. The gene calls are TRBV10-3 and TRBJ2-1, with 13 bases aligning to TRBD2. The CDR3 totals 15 residues. V gave up 0 bases and J gave up 9 bases; unmatched junction bases: 2. The germline V gene encodes CDR1 ENHRY and CDR2 SYGVKD. Here the CDR3 reads CAISESTSGGSEQFF. CDR3 nucleotide sequence: TGTGCCATCAGTGAGTCGACTAGCGGGGGGAGTGAGCAGTTCTTC.

This clonotype was picked up a small number of times. V is TRBV20-1 and J is TRBJ2-6; D is uncertain. Per the germline V gene, CDR1 is DFQATT and CDR2 is SNEGSKA (reference sequence). Between the trimmed V and J ends, which lost 3 bases and 2 bases, there was a span of 8 bases. CDR3 size: 14 residues. CDR3 in DNA: TGCAGTGCTAGGCGCGGACCTGGGGCCAACGTCCTGACTTTC. This translates into CSARRGPGANVLTF.

The V gene is TRBV7-9, the J gene TRBJ2-1; TRBD2 agrees at 10 bases. V was pared by 2 bases and J by 5 bases, with 9 bases of the junction left unmatched. CDR1 and CDR2 from the germline V gene are SEHNR and FQNEAQ (reference sequence). The CDR3 is 17 amino acids. The CDR3 DNA reads as TGTGCCAGCAGCTTAAGCCGAGCGGGAGGGCCAGACAATGAGCAGTTCTTC. Its translation: CASSLSRAGGPDNEQFF.

This CDR3 reads CASSSRLGAYNEQFF. The CDR3 nucleotides are TGCGCCAGCAGCTCTCGACTAGGAGCCTACAATGAGCAGTTCTTC. V gene TRBV5-1 combines with J gene TRBJ2-1, with D perhaps TRBD2 (6 bases). Per germline, CDR1 SGHRS and CDR2 YFSETQ. V dropped 3 bases and J dropped 2 bases, with 12 bases sitting between them. The CDR3 runs to 15 residues.

This clonotype came up a few times. CDR3: CASSLPGGAGGYTF. The CDR3 nucleotides are TGTGCCAGCAGTTTACCAGGGGGCGCGGGTGGCTACACCTTC. The chain joins TRBV27 to TRBJ1-2, with TRBD1 matching 8 bases. CDR1 is MNHEY and CDR2 is SMNVEV in the germline V gene (reference sequence). This CDR3 contains 14 residues. Trimming cost V 2 bases and J 7 bases; bases outside gene matches: 6.

The V and J genes are TRBV14 and TRBJ1-2; D call uncertain. This CDR3 is built from 15 residues. CDR1 is SGHDN, CDR2 FVKESK, per germline. The V gene lost 7 bases and the J gene lost 0 bases, with 15 bases spanning the gap. The DNA of the CDR3 is TGTGCCAGCAACCCGGACGGCAAAGCTAACTATGGCTACACCTTC. Its translation is CASNPDGKANYGYTF.

This rearrangement joins TRBV18 to TRBJ2-2; D is unclear. CDR3 length equals 15 residues. Germline lookup yields CDR1 KGHSH and CDR2 LQKENI. V lost 6 bases to trimming and J lost 3 bases, with 14 bases between them. The CDR3 here is CASSQTLTDTGELFF. CDR3 DNA: TGTGCCAGCTCCCAGACTCTTACAGACACCGGGGAGCTGTTTTTT.

Only a few counts were recorded for this clonotype. The chain employs TRBV6-2 or TRBV6-3 and TRBJ2-1, with D maybe TRBD2 (5 bases). The CDR3 runs to 15 residues. Trimming pared 6 bases from V and 0 bases from J, leaving 12 bases between. Germline V gene data show CDR1 as MNHEY and CDR2 as SVGEGT. The CDR3 protein is CASRKDLHSYNEQFF. DNA for the CDR3: TGTGCCAGCAGAAAGGACTTACACTCCTACAATGAGCAGTTCTTC.

The table lists this clonotype with many counts. This chain uses TRBV7-8 with TRBJ2-3; 7 positions agree with TRBD2. The CDR3 has 15 amino acids. J lost 1 base, V lost 4 bases, and 5 bases had no gene match. The germline CDR1 and CDR2 sequences are SGHVS and FQNEAQ. CDR3 nucleotides: TGTGCCAGCAGCTCTTCTCGGGGGGGCACAGATACGCAGTATTTT. Translating it yields CASSSSRGGTDTQYF.

This clonotype was picked up one time. J is TRBJ1-1 and V is TRBV3-1; 7 nucleotides align to TRBD1. Germline-derived CDR1 and CDR2 are LGHDT and YNNKEL (reference sequence). V shed 4 bases and J 1 base; nucleotides not matched to a gene: 9. The CDR3 is 16 residues long. As DNA, the CDR3 is TGTGCCAGCAGCCCATATCAGGGGGTACAGAACACTGAAGCTTTCTTT. The encoded protein is CASSPYQGVQNTEAFF.

The chain carries TRBV14 and TRBJ2-7, with D possibly being TRBD1 (5 bases). Germline lookup yields CDR1 SGHDN and CDR2 FVKESK. The CDR3 totals 16 residues. Trimming pared 0 bases from V and 3 bases from J, leaving 15 bases between. As DNA, the CDR3 is TGTGCCAGCAGCCAAGATCAAGGTACAGGAGTCTACGAGCAGTACTTC. Its protein product is CASSQDQGTGVYEQYF.

The chain has TRBV20-1 and TRBJ2-1, with D possibly being TRBD1 (7 bases). Trimming left V 8 bases short and J 10 bases short, with 18 bases between. This CDR3 spans 12 amino acids. Per the germline V gene, CDR1 is DFQATT and CDR2 is SNEGSKA (reference sequence). The CDR3 spells CSSQLRGVEQFF. The CDR3 coding sequence is TGCAGTAGTCAACTCAGGGGGGTAGAGCAGTTCTTC.

The chain employs TRBV4-3 and TRBJ2-4; no clear D gene. Trimming shortened V by 1 base and J by 0 bases, and 7 bases separated the two germline ends. The CDR3 length is 15 residues. Looked up from germline, CDR1 is LGHNA and CDR2 is YSLEER. The CDR3 DNA is TGCGCCAGCAGCCAAGGGGCGGTAGCCAAAAACATTCAGTACTTC. Protein: CASSQGAVAKNIQYF.

This clonotype showed up just a few times. This chain uses TRBV7-9 with TRBJ1-4; the D is unclear. Germline CDR1 reads SEHNR; CDR2 reads FQNEAQ (reference sequence). This CDR3 contains 15 residues. V shed 5 bases and J shed 7 bases, with 17 bases lying between them. The CDR3 here is CASSPTGGWGEKLFF. In DNA, the CDR3 is TGTGCCAGCAGCCCCACGGGAGGGTGGGGTGAAAAACTGTTTTTT. The full variable domain, completed using reference TRBV7-9 and TRBJ1-4, is DTGVSQNPRHKITKRGQNVTFRCDPISEHNRLYWYRQTLGQGPEFLTYFQNEAQLEKSRLLSDRFSAERPKGSFSTLEIQRTEQGDSAMYLCASSPTGGWGEKLFFGSGTQLSVL.